This T cell receptor beta chain comes out of a study of radiotherapy plus CTLA-4 blockade in lung cancer. Study-level findings and limits: How blood T cell clones changed early, along with interferon-beta, reportedly forecast response best.

Participants had chemo-refractory metastatic non-small-cell lung cancer and were treated with focal radiation plus ipilimumab CTLA-4 blockade. As for this clone: Antigen unknown.

From germline, CDR1 is SGHDT and CDR2 YYEEEE. V gave up 3 bases and J gave up 2 bases, with 9 bases separating them. The length of the CDR3 is 14 residues. TCRdb's table, derived via immunoSEQ multiplex PCR, lists solely in-frame clones and lacks some. The sample holds some 96,000 clones, 70% to 90% seen once. V and J are TRBV5-6 and TRBJ1-5; D is unclear. The starting material was peripheral blood, obtained from a patient treated with radiotherapy plus ipilimumab. The clonotype was recovered from a human donor with non-small cell lung cancer that progressed on radiotherapy plus ipilimumab. CDR3 bases: TGTGCCAGCAGCTCGACGGACGGCAATCAGCCCCAGCATTTT. This sequence encodes CASSSTDGNQPQHF.